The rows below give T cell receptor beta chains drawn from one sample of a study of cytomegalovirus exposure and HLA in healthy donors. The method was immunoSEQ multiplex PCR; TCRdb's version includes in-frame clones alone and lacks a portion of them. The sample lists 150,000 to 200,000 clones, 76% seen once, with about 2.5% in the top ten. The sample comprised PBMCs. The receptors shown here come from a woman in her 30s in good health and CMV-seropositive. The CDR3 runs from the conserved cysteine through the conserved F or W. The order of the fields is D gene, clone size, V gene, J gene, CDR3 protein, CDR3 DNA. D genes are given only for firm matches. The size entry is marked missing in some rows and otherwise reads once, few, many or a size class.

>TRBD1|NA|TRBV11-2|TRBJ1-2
CASSLRDRGYGYTF
TGTGCCAGCAGCTTGCGGGACAGGGGTTATGGCTACACCTTC
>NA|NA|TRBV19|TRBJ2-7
CASSIGHRDSWGEQYF
TGTGCCAGTAGTATAGGCCACCGGGACTCCTGGGGCGAGCAGTACTTC
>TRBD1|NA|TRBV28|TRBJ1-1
CASSYRQGTEAFF
TGTGCCAGCAGTTACCGACAGGGAACTGAAGCTTTCTTT
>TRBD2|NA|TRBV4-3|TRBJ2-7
CASSQEARSRGAPYEQYF
TGCGCCAGCAGCCAAGAGGCCCGCTCGCGGGGGGCCCCCTACGAGCAGTACTTC
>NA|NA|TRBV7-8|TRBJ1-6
CASSRPRDINSPLHF
TGTGCCAGCAGCCGACCTAGGGACATAAATTCACCCCTCCACTTT
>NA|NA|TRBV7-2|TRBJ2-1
CASSLASYYNEQFF
TGTGCCAGCAGCTTAGCCAGTTACTACAATGAGCAGTTCTTC
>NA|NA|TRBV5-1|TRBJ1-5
CASSPGGNQPQHF
TGCGCCAGCAGCCCGGGAGGGAATCAGCCCCAGCATTTT
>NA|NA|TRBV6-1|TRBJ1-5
CASRVQAASNQPQHF
TGTGCCAGCAGGGTACAGGCGGCTAGCAATCAGCCCCAGCATTTT
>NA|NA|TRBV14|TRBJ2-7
CASSERGGTAILYEQYF
TGTGCCAGCAGCGAAAGAGGGGGGACAGCGATACTCTACGAGCAGTACTTC
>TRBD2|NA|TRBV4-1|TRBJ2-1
CASSPGLAGARDEQFF
TGCGCCAGCAGCCCGGGACTAGCGGGGGCCAGGGATGAGCAGTTCTTC
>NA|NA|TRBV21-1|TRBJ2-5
CASSNGAGQETQYF
TGTGCCAGCAGCAACGGTGCGGGTCAAGAGACCCAGTACTTC
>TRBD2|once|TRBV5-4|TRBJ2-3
CASSSPTSGGKSDTQYF
TGTGCCAGCAGCTCCCCGACTAGCGGGGGGAAGTCAGATACGCAGTATTTT
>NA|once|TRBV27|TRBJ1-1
CASRRGEWNTEAFF
TGTGCCAGCAGGCGCGGGGAGTGGAACACTGAAGCTTTCTTT
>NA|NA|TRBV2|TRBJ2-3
CASKGGPQDTQYF
TGTGCCAGCAAGGGGGGGCCTCAAGATACGCAGTATTTT
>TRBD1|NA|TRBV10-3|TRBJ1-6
CAISDRGQGNSPLHF
TGTGCCATCAGTGACCGCGGACAGGGTAATTCACCCCTCCACTTT
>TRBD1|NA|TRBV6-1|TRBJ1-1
CASTQQGITEAFF
TGTGCCAGCACTCAACAGGGGATCACTGAAGCTTTCTTT
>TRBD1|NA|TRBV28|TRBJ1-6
CASTSGTAYSPLHF
TGTGCCAGCACCTCGGGGACAGCTTATTCACCCCTCCACTTT
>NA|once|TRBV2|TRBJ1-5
CASSSGSNQPQHF
TGTGCCAGCAGTTCGGGTAGCAATCAGCCCCAGCATTTT
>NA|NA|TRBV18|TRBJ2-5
CASSRQDSLETQYF
TGTGCCAGCTCAAGACAGGATAGTCTGGAGACCCAGTACTTC
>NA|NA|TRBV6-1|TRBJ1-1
CASSERGVSGGTEAFF
TGTGCCAGCAGTGAAAGAGGGGTGTCCGGGGGCACTGAAGCTTTCTTT
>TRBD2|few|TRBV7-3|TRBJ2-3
CASSSPVGGGDTQYF
TGTGCCAGCAGCTCCCCGGTGGGGGGGGGAGATACGCAGTATTTT
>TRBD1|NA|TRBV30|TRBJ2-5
CASAGGRVETQYF
TGTGCCTCCGCAGGGGGCCGGGTAGAGACCCAGTACTTC
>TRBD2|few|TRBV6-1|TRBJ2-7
CASSDRGGRDEQYF
TGTGCCAGCAGCGATCGGGGGGGCCGCGACGAGCAGTACTTC
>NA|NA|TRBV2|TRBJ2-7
CASRRLHYEQYF
TGTGCCAGCAGGCGGCTTCACTACGAGCAGTACTTC
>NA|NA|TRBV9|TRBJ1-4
CASSVGAGRGKLFF
TGTGCCAGCAGCGTAGGGGCAGGGAGGGGAAAACTGTTTTTT
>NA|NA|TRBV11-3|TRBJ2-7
CASSLVSRASYEQYF
TGTGCCAGCAGCTTAGTTTCCAGGGCCTCCTACGAGCAGTACTTC
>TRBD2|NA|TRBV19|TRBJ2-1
CASKEGGGLLRVGQFF
TGTGCCAGTAAAGAGGGCGGGGGGCTCTTGAGGGTGGGGCAGTTCTTC
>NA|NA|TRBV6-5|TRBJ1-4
CASSYRVETNEKLFF
TGTGCCAGCAGTTACAGAGTCGAGACTAATGAAAAACTGTTTTTT
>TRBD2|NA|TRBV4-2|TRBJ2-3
CASSQERGGGSDTQYF
TGTGCCAGCAGCCAAGAGCGGGGGGGCGGGTCAGATACGCAGTATTTT
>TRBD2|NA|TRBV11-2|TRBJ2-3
CASSLPLLAGTTDTQYF
TGTGCCAGCAGCTTACCCCTCCTAGCGGGGACCACAGATACGCAGTATTTT
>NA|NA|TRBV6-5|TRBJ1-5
CASSQQGSNQPQHF
TGTGCCAGCAGTCAACAGGGTAGCAATCAGCCCCAGCATTTT
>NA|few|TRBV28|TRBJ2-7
CASPPPGRAGYEQYF
TGTGCCAGCCCCCCGCCCGGCAGGGCGGGGTACGAGCAGTACTTC
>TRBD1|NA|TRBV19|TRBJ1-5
CASSIARQGVQPQHF
TGTGCCAGTAGTATAGCTCGGCAGGGGGTACAGCCCCAGCATTTT
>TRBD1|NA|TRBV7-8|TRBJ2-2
CASSPFTGQMNTGELFF
TGTGCCAGCAGCCCTTTTACGGGACAGATGAACACCGGGGAGCTGTTTTTT
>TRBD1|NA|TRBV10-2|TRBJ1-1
CASSEQGGTEAFF
TGCGCCAGCAGTGAGCAGGGGGGCACTGAAGCTTTCTTT
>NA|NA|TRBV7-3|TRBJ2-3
CASSLGQGYTDTQYF
TGTGCCAGCAGCTTAGGGCAGGGGTACACAGATACGCAGTATTTT
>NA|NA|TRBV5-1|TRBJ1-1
CATRGSMNTEAFF
TGCGCCACCAGGGGCAGCATGAACACTGAAGCTTTCTTT
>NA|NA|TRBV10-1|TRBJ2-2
CASSRDRNTGELFF
TGCGCCAGCAGCCGCGACAGGAACACCGGGGAGCTGTTTTTT
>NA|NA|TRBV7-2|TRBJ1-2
CASMLWASNYGYTF
TGTGCCAGCATGTTATGGGCTTCTAACTATGGCTACACCTTC
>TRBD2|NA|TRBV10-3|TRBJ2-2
CAISEYPPTSGRELFF
TGTGCCATCAGTGAGTACCCCCCGACTAGCGGCAGGGAGCTGTTTTTT
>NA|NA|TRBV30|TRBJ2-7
CAWGGTYEQYF
TGTGCCTGGGGCGGAACCTACGAGCAGTACTTC
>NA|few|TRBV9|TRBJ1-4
CASSVERANEKLFF
TGTGCCAGCAGCGTAGAACGGGCTAATGAAAAACTGTTTTTT
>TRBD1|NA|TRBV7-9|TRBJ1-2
CASSLDRMGYTF
TGTGCCAGCAGCTTGGACAGGATGGGCTACACCTTC
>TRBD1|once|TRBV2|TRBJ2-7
CASSGKFTGTGVFNEQYF
TGTGCCAGCAGCGGTAAGTTTACCGGGACAGGGGTTTTCAACGAGCAGTACTTC
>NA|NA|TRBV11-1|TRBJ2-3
CASREAGGPTTDTQYF
TGTGCCAGCCGGGAGGCCGGGGGGCCAACGACAGATACGCAGTATTTT
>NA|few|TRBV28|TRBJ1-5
CASTAGDSNQPQHF
TGTGCCAGCACAGCAGGGGATAGCAATCAGCCCCAGCATTTT
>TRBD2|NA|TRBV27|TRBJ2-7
CASSLSGRGGYEQYF
TGTGCCAGCAGTTTATCAGGGCGGGGGGGCTACGAGCAGTACTTC
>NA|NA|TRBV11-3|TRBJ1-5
CASSLQEGQPQHF
TGTGCCAGCAGCTTACAAGAGGGTCAGCCCCAGCATTTT
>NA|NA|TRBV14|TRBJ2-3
CASSQVNYRETTRQYF
TGTGCCAGCAGCCAAGTAAATTACAGGGAAACTACTAGGCAGTATTTT
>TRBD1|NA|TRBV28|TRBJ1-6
CASSKLWAGGKWDNSPLHF
TGTGCCAGCAGCAAGCTCTGGGCAGGGGGGAAGTGGGATAATTCACCCCTCCACTTT
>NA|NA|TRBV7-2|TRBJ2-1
CASVLNRVINEQFF
TGTGCCAGCGTGCTCAACAGGGTAATCAATGAGCAGTTCTTC
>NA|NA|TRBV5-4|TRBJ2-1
CASSLGGGPYNEQFF
TGTGCCAGCAGCTTAGGCGGGGGCCCTTACAATGAGCAGTTCTTC
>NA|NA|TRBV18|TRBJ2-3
CASSSKWRGRGSTDTQYF
TGTGCCAGCTCAAGCAAGTGGAGAGGCAGGGGAAGCACAGATACGCAGTATTTT
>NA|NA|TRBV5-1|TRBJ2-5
CASSSRTGQETQYF
TGCGCCAGCAGCTCCCGAACGGGGCAAGAGACCCAGTACTTC
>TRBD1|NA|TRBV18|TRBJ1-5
CASSGQASNQPQHF
TGTGCCAGCTCCGGACAGGCCAGCAATCAGCCCCAGCATTTT
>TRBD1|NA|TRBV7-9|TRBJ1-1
CASSGGRTGVTEAFF
TGTGCCAGCAGCGGCGGGCGGACAGGGGTCACTGAAGCTTTCTTT
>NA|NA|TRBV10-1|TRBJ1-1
CASSDQENTEAFF
TGCGCCAGCAGTGACCAGGAAAACACTGAAGCTTTCTTT
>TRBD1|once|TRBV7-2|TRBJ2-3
CASSLDRGLDTQYF
TGTGCCAGCAGCTTGGACAGGGGGCTGGATACGCAGTATTTT
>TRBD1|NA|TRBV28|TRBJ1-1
CASSSRTGGRPEMNTEAFF
TGTGCCAGCAGTTCCCGGACAGGGGGCCGGCCGGAAATGAACACTGAAGCTTTCTTT